The present T cell receptor beta chain was sequenced within a study of cytomegalovirus exposure and HLA in healthy donors. Study outcomes and limitations: Later on, a genetic analysis was performed. It linked a missense variant in DCLRE1C with V- and J-gene trimming of TCR beta.

About this clone: As yet, its antigen is unknown.

PCR used 60 Vbeta primers and 13 Jbeta primers. As originally analysed: A later analysis tallied some 80 million unique TCR beta chains, approximately 10 million of them shared. The assay was immunoSEQ multiplex PCR, and TCRdb's table has in-frame clones only and misses some. The DNA was the basis for D and trimming; V, J and clone size are from that table. The sample records more than 150,000 clones, around three quarters being singletons. The length of the CDR3 is 13 residues. The germline V and J ends were trimmed by 2 bases and 3 bases, with 5 bases remaining between them. The germline V gene encodes CDR1 MNHEY and CDR2 SVGAGI.

The TCR sequence derives from a boy between 10 and 17 years old in good health and CMV-seronegative. This chain joins TRBV6-5 and TRBJ2-1; TRBD2 is a possible D gene (5 bases). Material for sequencing was PBMCs. The CDR3 here is CASSYEGYNEQFF. CDR3 in DNA: TGTGCCAGCAGTTACGAGGGCTACAATGAGCAGTTCTTC.